The present entry profiles one TCR beta chain with its context. Its antigen remains unidentified. This record belongs to a study of CD4 T cells in relation to SARS-CoV-2 and coronaviruses. Before the COVID-19 pandemic, during about 2011-2019, CD4+ T cells were taken from unexposed donors. After 10 to 11 days of culture, CD4+ T cells were isolated. Sequencing used immunoSEQ multiplex PCR; TCRdb keeps in-frame clones, though not all of them. The table shows more than 25,000 clones, with about 75% occurring only once. CDR3 size: 16 residues. The V gene's germline CDR1 is LGHDT and CDR2 YNNKEL (reference sequence). Unmatched junction bases numbered 10, after V lost 4 bases and J lost 4 bases.

This sequence was found in a human donor in good health. Sequencing was done on a sample of CD4+ T cells from PBMCs, cultured in vitro. The chain carries TRBV3-1 (or the pseudogene TRBV3-2) and TRBJ2-5, with 9 bases that match TRBD1. CDR3 in amino acids: CASSPQTGGQGETQYF. The CDR3 region has the DNA TGTGCCAGCAGCCCACAAACAGGGGGACAGGGAGAGACCCAGTACTTC.